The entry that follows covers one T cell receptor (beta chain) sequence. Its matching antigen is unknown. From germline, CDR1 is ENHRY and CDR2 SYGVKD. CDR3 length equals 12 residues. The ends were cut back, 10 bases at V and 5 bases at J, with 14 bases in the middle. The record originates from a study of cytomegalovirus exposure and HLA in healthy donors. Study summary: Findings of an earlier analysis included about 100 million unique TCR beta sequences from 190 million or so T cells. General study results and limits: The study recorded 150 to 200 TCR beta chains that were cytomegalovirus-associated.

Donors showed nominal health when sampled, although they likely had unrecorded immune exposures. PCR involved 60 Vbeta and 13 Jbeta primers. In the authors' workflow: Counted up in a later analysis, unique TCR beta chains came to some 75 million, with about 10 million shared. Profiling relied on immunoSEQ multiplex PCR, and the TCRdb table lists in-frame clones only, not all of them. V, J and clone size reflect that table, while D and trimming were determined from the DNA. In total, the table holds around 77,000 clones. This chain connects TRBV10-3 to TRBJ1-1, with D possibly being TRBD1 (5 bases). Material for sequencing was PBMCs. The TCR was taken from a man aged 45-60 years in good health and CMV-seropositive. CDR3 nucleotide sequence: TGTGCCACTGACGGGGGAGGGACTGAAGCTTTCTTT. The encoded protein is CATDGGGTEAFF.